The next 6 T cell receptor beta chains were all read from a single sample in a study of cytomegalovirus exposure and HLA in healthy donors. Amplification used 60 Vbeta primers and 13 Jbeta primers. Here immunoSEQ multiplex PCR was the method, and the copy in TCRdb shows in-frame clones only, minus some. The data hold fewer than 150,000 clones, with 70% to 75% observed a single time. The sample was PBMCs. All receptors derive from a man aged 30 to 45 in good health and CMV-seronegative.

The chain joins TRBV4-2 to TRBJ2-2; 9 bases fit TRBD2. This CDR3 has 14 residues. CDR1 is LGHNA, CDR2 YNFKEQ, per germline. Trimming took 5 bases from V and 8 from J; bases not matched to a gene: 6. The CDR3 DNA is TGTGCCAGCAGCACTCATCTAGCGGGGGGGGAGCTGTTTTTT. Its translation is CASSTHLAGGELFF.

This clone was detected only a few times. The chain uses TRBV30 and TRBJ1-6, with 7 positions matching TRBD1. Germline assignment: CDR1 GTSNPN and CDR2 SVGIG (reference sequence). The length of the CDR3 is 14 residues. The V and J ends lost 1 base and 4 bases, in that order; junction bases with no gene match: 1. CDR3 DNA sequence: TGTGCCTGGAGTGGGGGACAGTATAATTCACCCCTCCACTTT. As protein: CAWSGGQYNSPLHF.

The chain uses TRBV25-1 and TRBJ2-5; the match to TRBD1 covers 7 bases. The germline gives CDR1 MGHDK, CDR2 SYGVNS. Trimming removed 7 bases from V and 2 bases from J; junction bases left unmatched: 4. The CDR3 consists of 13 residues. The CDR3 nucleotides are TGTGCCAGCACGGGGACAGTTCAAGAGACCCAGTACTTC. Amino acid sequence: CASTGTVQETQYF. Full variable domain (outside the CDR3, taken from reference TRBV25-1 and TRBJ2-5): EADIYQTPRYLVIGTGKKITLECSQTMGHDKMYWYQQDPGMELHLIHYSYGVNSTEKGDLSSESTVSRIRTEHFPLTLESARPSHTSQYLCASTGTVQETQYFGPGTRLLVL.

The chain couples TRBV7-9 to TRBJ2-1; D is uncertain. The V gene lost 3 bases and the J gene lost 8 bases, with 8 bases spanning the gap. Germline-derived CDR1 and CDR2 are SEHNR and FQNEAQ (reference sequence). CDR3 length: 12 residues. For the CDR3, the DNA is TGTGCCAGCAGCTTTACAGTCTATGAGCAGTTCTTC. Its translation is CASSFTVYEQFF. Together with reference TRBV7-9 and TRBJ2-1, the CDR3 gives the full variable domain: DTGVSQNPRHKITKRGQNVTFRCDPISEHNRLYWYRQTLGQGPEFLTYFQNEAQLEKSRLLSDRFSAERPKGSFSTLEIQRTEQGDSAMYLCASSFTVYEQFFGPGTRLTVL.

The chain recombines TRBV7-2 with TRBJ2-7; 10 bases align to TRBD1. Trimming at V came to 4 bases and at J to 2 bases, leaving 2 bases not matched to a gene. This CDR3 comprises 14 residues. Germline loops: CDR1 SGHTA, CDR2 FQGNSA. The CDR3 coding sequence is TGTGCCAGCAGCTGGGACAGGGGTCCCTACGAGCAGTACTTC. Residues: CASSWDRGPYEQYF.

This chain uses TRBV4-3 with TRBJ1-6; TRBD1 might be the D (5 bases). Trimming took off 3 bases at V and 6 bases at J, with 12 bases between the two ends. Germline values: CDR1 LGHNA, CDR2 YSLEER. The CDR3 length is 15 residues. The CDR3 loop is CASSHGGGGNSPLHF. In nucleotides, the CDR3 is TGCGCCAGCAGCCACGGTGGGGGGGGTAATTCACCCCTCCACTTT.